This entry lists 7 T cell receptor beta chains sequenced from one sample in a study of cytomegalovirus exposure and HLA in healthy donors. The method was immunoSEQ multiplex PCR; TCRdb's version includes in-frame clones alone and lacks a portion of them. Of some 160,000 clones listed, more than 75% are singletons. Sample: PBMCs. The receptor source for this set is a man younger than 35 in good health and CMV-seronegative.

The rearrangement joins TRBV28 to TRBJ2-5; D is unresolved. CDR3 length: 14 residues. Trimming removed 5 bases from V and 2 bases from J, with 12 bases in between. Germline-derived CDR1 and CDR2 are MDHEN and SYDVKM. The CDR3 spells CASSRPDGQETQYF. The CDR3 DNA sequence: TGTGCCAGCAGTCGGCCCGACGGGCAAGAGACCCAGTACTTC.

The table lists this clone with a count of one. In DNA form, the CDR3 reads TGTGCCAGCAGCCCCGAAGGTTCTTTACCGGGGAGCTATGGCTACACCTTC. This sequence encodes CASSPEGSLPGSYGYTF. The V and J genes are TRBV4-2 and TRBJ1-2; D remains unclear. V lost 4 bases and J lost 4, with 22 bases in between. Germline CDR1 is LGHNA and CDR2 is YNFKEQ. CDR3 length: 17 amino acids.

This rearrangement joins TRBV27 to TRBJ2-3, with 8 bases matching TRBD1. Germline V lookup: CDR1 MNHEY, CDR2 SMNVEV (reference sequence). J was trimmed by 0 bases and V by 5 bases; bases with no gene match: 7. The CDR3 is 16 residues long. CDR3: CASSPYRTGSTDTQYF. The CDR3, as DNA: TGTGCCAGCAGTCCATATCGGACAGGGAGCACAGATACGCAGTATTTT.

The rearrangement joins TRBV7-2 to TRBJ2-5, with 7 bases identical to TRBD1. Per germline, CDR1 SGHTA and CDR2 FQGNSA. The CDR3 runs 14 residues. Trimming took 4 bases from V and 4 from J; bases not matched to a gene: 6. In DNA form, the CDR3 reads TGTGCCAGCAGCTCCTACAGGGGCGGAGAGACCCAGTACTTC. This translates into CASSSYRGGETQYF.

The chain links TRBV28 to TRBJ2-1; the D gene is possibly TRBD1 (6 bases). V was trimmed by 5 bases and J by 8 bases, leaving 13 bases between them. The CDR3 length is 13 residues. Germline CDR1 is MDHEN and CDR2 is SYDVKM. The CDR3, as DNA: TGTGCCAGCAGTCCGCTAACAGGGTATGAGCAGTTCTTC. This gives the protein CASSPLTGYEQFF.

This clone was counted once. The chain joins TRBV10-3 to TRBJ2-2, with TRBD2 matching 11 bases. This CDR3 comprises 19 residues. V lost 3 bases to trimming and J lost 1 base; unmatched junction nucleotides: 10. Germline CDR1 is ENHRY and CDR2 is SYGVKD. This CDR3 is CAISDFLGTSGGNTGELFF. The DNA for the CDR3 is TGTGCCATCAGTGACTTTCTGGGCACTAGCGGGGGGAACACCGGGGAGCTGTTTTTT.

This sequence joins TRBV29-1 and TRBJ2-5, with D possibly TRBD1 on 6 matching bases. Germline CDR1 is SQVTM and CDR2 is ANQGSEA. Trimming removed 3 bases at V and 5 bases at J, with 16 bases between. The CDR3 contains 14 residues. CDR3 DNA: TGCAGCGTTGACACTAGGGACACTGGGGAGACCCAGTACTTC. This encodes CSVDTRDTGETQYF.